The 4 T cell receptor beta chains below come from one sample, sequenced in a study of healthy donors' naive CD4 and CD8 T cells. TCR libraries were built from about 500 ng of total RNA by linear amplification. Each CDR3 protein is one row after TCRdb ran MiXCR on the reads. The sample shows 150,000 to 200,000 distinct CDR3 sequences, 65% to 80% of them seen only once. The source material was naive CD4+ and CD8+ T cells sorted from blood, pooled from several donors. The receptors were gathered from a pool of human donors in good health; the sample pools cells from several healthy donors.

A few counts support this clonotype. The genes are TRBV6-2 or TRBV6-3 and TRBJ1-5; no clear D gene. Germline loops: CDR1 MNHEY, CDR2 SVGEGT. Trimming left V 5 bases short and J 0 bases short, with 11 bases between. This CDR3 comprises 15 residues. In DNA, the CDR3 is TGTGCCAGCAGTCCAACGGATTATAGCAATCAGCCCCAGCATTTT. Its translation is CASSPTDYSNQPQHF.

This clonotype was picked up a small number of times. The junction shows a germline mismatch at one end, possibly a read error. This chain links TRBV29-1 with TRBJ1-1; D is possibly TRBD1 (5 bases). This CDR3 comprises 14 residues. CDR1 SQVTM and CDR2 ANQGSEA come from the germline V gene. The CDR3 reads CSVEGNGANTEAFF. The DNA of the CDR3 is TGCAGCGTTGAAGGGAACGGGGCGAACACCGAAGCTTTCTTT.

The chain's CDR3 is CASSYGSYSYNEQFF. In nucleotides, the CDR3 is TGTGCCAGCAGTTACGGCTCTTACTCCTACAATGAGCAGTTCTTC. V usage is TRBV6-5 and J usage is TRBJ2-1; unclear D gene. This CDR3 comprises 15 residues. V was trimmed by 2 bases and J by 0 bases, leaving 8 bases between them. CDR1 is MNHEY, CDR2 SVGAGI, per germline.

J is TRBJ2-1 and V is TRBV14; D remains ambiguous. Trimming cost V 6 bases and J 5 bases, with 11 bases left between them. Germline CDR1 SGHDN, CDR2 FVKESK. The CDR3 is made up of 13 amino acids. CDR3 bases: TGTGCCAGCAGAGGCTTTCACGACAATGAGCAGTTCTTC. It yields the protein CASRGFHDNEQFF.